This TCR beta chain was sequenced for a study of T cell responses to AZD1222 COVID-19 vaccine. Here immunoSEQ multiplex PCR was the method, and the copy in TCRdb shows in-frame clones only, minus some. The table lists approximately 140,000 clones, 90% of them singletons, with roughly 3.6% in the top ten. Study-wide results and caveats: Vaccine-associated CD4 TCRs ranged over spike, dominating at 160-218 and 743-854.

Of note for this clone: Its specificity is not known.

This clonotype was sampled from an adult in good health. The starting material was peripheral blood, obtained on day 0 of AZD1222 vaccination.

DNA of the CDR3: TGTGCCAGCATGGGCAATGAGCAGTTCTTC. The encoded protein is CASMGNEQFF. V usage is TRBV2 and J usage is TRBJ2-1; D remains unclear. The V and J ends lost 7 bases and 6 bases respectively, with 4 bases between them. The germline gives CDR1 SNHLY, CDR2 FYNNEI. The CDR3 runs 10 residues.